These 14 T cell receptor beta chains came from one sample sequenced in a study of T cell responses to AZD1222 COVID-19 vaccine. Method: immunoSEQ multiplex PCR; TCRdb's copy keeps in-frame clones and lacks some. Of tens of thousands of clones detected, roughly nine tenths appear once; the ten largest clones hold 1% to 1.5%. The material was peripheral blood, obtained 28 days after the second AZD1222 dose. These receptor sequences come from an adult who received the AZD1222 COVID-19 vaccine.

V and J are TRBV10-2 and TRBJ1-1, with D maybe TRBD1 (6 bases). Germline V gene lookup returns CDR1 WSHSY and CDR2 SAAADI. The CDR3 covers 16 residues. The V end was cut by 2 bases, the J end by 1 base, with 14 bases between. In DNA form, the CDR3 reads TGCGCCAGCAGTGAGCCCCGACAGGCCCAGAACACTGAAGCTTTCTTT. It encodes CASSEPRQAQNTEAFF.

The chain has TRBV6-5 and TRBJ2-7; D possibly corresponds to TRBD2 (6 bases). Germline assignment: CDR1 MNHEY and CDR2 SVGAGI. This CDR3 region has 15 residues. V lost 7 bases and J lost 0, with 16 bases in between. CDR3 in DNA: TGTGCCAGCAACAAATGGGGGGACGTCTCCTACGAGCAGTACTTC. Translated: CASNKWGDVSYEQYF.

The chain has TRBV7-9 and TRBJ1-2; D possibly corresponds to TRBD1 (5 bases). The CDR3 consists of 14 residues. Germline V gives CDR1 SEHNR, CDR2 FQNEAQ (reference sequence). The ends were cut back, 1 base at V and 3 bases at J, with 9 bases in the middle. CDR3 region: CASSLGQGDYGYTF. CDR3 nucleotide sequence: TGTGCCAGCAGCTTAGGGCAGGGTGACTATGGCTACACCTTC.

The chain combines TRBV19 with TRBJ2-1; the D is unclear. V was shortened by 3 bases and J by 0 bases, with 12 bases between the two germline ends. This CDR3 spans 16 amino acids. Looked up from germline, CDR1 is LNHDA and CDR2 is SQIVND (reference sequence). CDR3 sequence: CASSMAGRSSYNEQFF. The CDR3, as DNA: TGTGCCAGTAGTATGGCCGGTCGGAGCTCCTACAATGAGCAGTTCTTC.

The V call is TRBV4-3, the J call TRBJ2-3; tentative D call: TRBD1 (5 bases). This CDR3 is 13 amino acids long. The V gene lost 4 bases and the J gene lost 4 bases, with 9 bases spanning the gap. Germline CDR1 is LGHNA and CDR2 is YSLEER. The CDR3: CASSLRVSDTQYF. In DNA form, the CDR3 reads TGCGCCAGCAGCCTCAGGGTTTCAGATACGCAGTATTTT.

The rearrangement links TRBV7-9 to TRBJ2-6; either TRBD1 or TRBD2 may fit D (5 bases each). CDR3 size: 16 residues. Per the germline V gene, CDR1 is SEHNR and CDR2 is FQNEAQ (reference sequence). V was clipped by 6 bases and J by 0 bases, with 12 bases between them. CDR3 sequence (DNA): TGTGCCAGCAGGGGACGGCCGAGCTCTGGGGCCAACGTCCTGACTTTC. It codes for CASRGRPSSGANVLTF. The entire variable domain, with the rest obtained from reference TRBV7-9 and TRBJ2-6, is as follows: DTGVSQNPRHKITKRGQNVTFRCDPISEHNRLYWYRQTLGQGPEFLTYFQNEAQLEKSRLLSDRFSAERPKGSFSTLEIQRTEQGDSAMYLCASRGRPSSGANVLTFGAGSRLTVL.

CDR3 in amino acids: CASSQGTGELFF. CDR3 bases: TGTGCCAGCAGCCAGGGGACCGGGGAGCTGTTTTTT. This rearrangement joins TRBV3-1 (or the pseudogene TRBV3-2) to TRBJ2-2; D is undetermined. The CDR3 is 12 residues long. V was cut by 3 bases and J by 5 bases, with 4 bases left in between. CDR1 is LGHDT, CDR2 YNNKEL, per germline (reference sequence).

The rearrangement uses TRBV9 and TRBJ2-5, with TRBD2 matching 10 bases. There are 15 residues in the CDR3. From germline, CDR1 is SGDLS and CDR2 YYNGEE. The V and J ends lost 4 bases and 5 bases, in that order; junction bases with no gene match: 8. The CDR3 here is CASSPIPAGGETQYF. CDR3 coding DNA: TGTGCCAGCAGCCCTATTCCAGCGGGAGGGGAGACCCAGTACTTC.

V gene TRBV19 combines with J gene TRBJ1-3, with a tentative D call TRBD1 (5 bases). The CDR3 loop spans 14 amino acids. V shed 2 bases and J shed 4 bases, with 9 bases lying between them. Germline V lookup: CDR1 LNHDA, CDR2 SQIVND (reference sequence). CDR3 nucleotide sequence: TGTGCCAGTAGTATAACCGGGACCGGAAACACCATATATTTT. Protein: CASSITGTGNTIYF.

The CDR3 DNA reads as TGTGCCAGCAGCTTAGCTGGGGGGAATTCACCCCTCCACTTT. It codes for CASSLAGGNSPLHF. The chain is built from TRBV7-9 and TRBJ1-6; a possible D gene is TRBD1 (5 bases). The germline V and J ends were trimmed by 0 bases and 7 bases, with 7 bases remaining between them. The CDR3 runs to 14 residues. Germline V lookup: CDR1 SEHNR, CDR2 FQNEAQ (reference sequence). Variable domain in full (rest from reference TRBV7-9 and TRBJ1-6): DTGVSQNPRHKITKRGQNVTFRCDPISEHNRLYWYRQTLGQGPEFLTYFQNEAQLEKSRLLSDRFSAERPKGSFSTLEIQRTEQGDSAMYLCASSLAGGNSPLHFGNGTRLTVT.

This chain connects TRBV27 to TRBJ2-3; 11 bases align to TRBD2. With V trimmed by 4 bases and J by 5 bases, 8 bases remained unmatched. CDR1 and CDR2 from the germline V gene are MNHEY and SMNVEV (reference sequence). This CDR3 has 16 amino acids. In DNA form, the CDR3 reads TGTGCCAGCAGTTCCTTTAGCGGGAGGGGGGAAGATACGCAGTATTTT. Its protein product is CASSSFSGRGEDTQYF.

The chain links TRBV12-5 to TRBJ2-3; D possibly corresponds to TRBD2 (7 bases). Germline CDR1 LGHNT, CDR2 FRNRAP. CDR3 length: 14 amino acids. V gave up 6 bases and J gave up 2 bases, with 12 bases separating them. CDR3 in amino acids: CASGTRGLTDTQYF. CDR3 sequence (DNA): TGTGCTAGTGGGACGCGGGGGCTCACAGATACGCAGTATTTT.

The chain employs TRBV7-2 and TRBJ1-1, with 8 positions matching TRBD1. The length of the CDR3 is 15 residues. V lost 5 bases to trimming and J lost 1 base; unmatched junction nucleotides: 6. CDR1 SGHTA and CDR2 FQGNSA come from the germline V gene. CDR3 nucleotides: TGTGCCAGCAGCCACAGGGGGGATAGGAACACTGAAGCTTTCTTT. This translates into CASSHRGDRNTEAFF.

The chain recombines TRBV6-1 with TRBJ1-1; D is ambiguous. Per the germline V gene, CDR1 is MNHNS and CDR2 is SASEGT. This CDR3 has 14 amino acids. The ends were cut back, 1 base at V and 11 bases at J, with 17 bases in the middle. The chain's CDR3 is CASSEELGWAAAFF. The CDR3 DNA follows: TGTGCCAGCAGTGAAGAATTGGGGTGGGCGGCTGCTTTCTTT.